In its sample, the clone carrying this TCR beta chain was seen many times. Its antigen is undetermined. RNA transcripts were the template for amplifying TCR beta CDR3 regions. The HTBI primer set drove a first-round RT-PCR of the TCR CDR3. TCRdb itself ran the multiplex PCR reads through MiXCR, one entry per CDR3 protein. The repertoire has nearly 250,000 distinct CDR3 sequences, around 26% of them found once; the top ten carry approximately 32%. It was uncontrolled infection, other autoimmune disease, pregnancy or lactation that excluded patients. The PBMCs were sourced from fresh peripheral blood (approximately 9.6 ml). The data belong to a study of T cells in Graves' hyperthyroidism and ophthalmopathy. The germline V and J ends were trimmed by 1 base and 3 bases, with 9 bases remaining between them. The CDR3 is made up of 14 amino acids. Whole-study results and caveats: Within blood appeared most thyroid clonotypes that had expanded above 0.001. From stable hyperthyroidism, ophthalmopathy was separated by a 13 V-J model.

V and J are TRBV12-3 or TRBV12-4 and TRBJ1-1; a weak D match, TRBD1 (5 bases). This TCR was recovered from a woman between 40 and 50 years old with Graves' ophthalmopathy. What was sequenced was blood. Here the CDR3 DNA reads TGTGCCAGCAGTTTAGTAGGAGGGGACACTGAAGCTTTCTTT. Amino acid sequence: CASSLVGGDTEAFF.